The T cell receptor (beta chain) under discussion was sequenced for a study of blood T cell repertoires in COVID-19. Deletions cut 0 bases from V and 3 bases from J, with 9 bases between. Germline assignment: CDR1 SGHTA and CDR2 FQGNSA. This CDR3 region has 14 residues. In the source study's methods: The authors estimated nucleated cell counts from reference gene primer amplification. Clones were sequenced by immunoSEQ multiplex PCR, and TCRdb holds only the in-frame ones, with some missing. That table gives V, J and clone size, and the DNA gave D and trimming. This table has a few hundred thousand clones, over 80% appearing once.

The V gene is TRBV7-2, the J gene TRBJ2-7, with a weak D call TRBD1 (5 bases). The TCR comes from a woman between 35 and 50 years old who had recovered from COVID-19. Source material: PBMCs or T cells enriched from blood (not recorded which). Written as DNA, the CDR3 is TGTGCCAGCAGCTTAGCAGGGCAGGGCTACGAGCAGTACGTC. Amino acids: CASSLAGQGYEQYV.